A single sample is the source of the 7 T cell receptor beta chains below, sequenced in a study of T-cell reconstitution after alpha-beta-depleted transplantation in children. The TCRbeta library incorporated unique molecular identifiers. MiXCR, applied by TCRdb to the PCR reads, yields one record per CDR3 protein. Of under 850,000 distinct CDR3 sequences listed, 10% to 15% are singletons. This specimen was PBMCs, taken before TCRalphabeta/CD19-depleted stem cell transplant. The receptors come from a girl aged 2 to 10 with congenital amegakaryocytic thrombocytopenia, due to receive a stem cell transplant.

CDR3 sequence: CASSLAQGGEKLFF. CDR3 nucleotides: TGTGCCAGCAGCTTAGCACAGGGAGGTGAAAAACTGTTTTTT. The gene calls are TRBV7-9 and TRBJ1-4; maybe TRBD1 (6 bases). CDR1 SEHNR and CDR2 FQNEAQ come from the germline V gene (reference sequence). The V end was cut by 0 bases, the J end by 7 bases, with 9 bases between. The CDR3 loop spans 14 amino acids.

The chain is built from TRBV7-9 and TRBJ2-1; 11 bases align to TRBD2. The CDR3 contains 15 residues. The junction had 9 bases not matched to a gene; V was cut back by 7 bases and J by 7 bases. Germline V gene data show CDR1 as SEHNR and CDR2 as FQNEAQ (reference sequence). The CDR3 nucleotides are TGTGCCAGCACACATCCTAGCGGGAGGACGAATGAGCAGTTCTTC. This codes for CASTHPSGRTNEQFF.

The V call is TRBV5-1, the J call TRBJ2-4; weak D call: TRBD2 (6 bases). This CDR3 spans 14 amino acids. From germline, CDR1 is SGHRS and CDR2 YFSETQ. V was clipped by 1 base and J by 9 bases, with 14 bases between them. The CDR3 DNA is TGCGCCAGCAGCTTGTCGGCCGGGAGTGGCATTCAGTACTTC. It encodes CASSLSAGSGIQYF.

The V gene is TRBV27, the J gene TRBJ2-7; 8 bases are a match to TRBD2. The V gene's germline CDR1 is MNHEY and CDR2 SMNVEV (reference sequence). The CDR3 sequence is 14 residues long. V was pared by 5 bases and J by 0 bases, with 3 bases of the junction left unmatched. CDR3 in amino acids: CASSQRESSYEQYF. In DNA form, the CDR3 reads TGTGCCAGCAGTCAGCGGGAGAGCTCCTACGAGCAGTACTTC.

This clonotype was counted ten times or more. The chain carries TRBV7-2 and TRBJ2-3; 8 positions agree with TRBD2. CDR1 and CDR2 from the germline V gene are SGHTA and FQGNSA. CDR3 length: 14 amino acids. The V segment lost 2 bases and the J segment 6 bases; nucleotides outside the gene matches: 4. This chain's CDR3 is CASSLSGSDDTQYF. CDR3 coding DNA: TGTGCCAGCAGCTTAAGCGGGAGTGACGATACGCAGTATTTT.

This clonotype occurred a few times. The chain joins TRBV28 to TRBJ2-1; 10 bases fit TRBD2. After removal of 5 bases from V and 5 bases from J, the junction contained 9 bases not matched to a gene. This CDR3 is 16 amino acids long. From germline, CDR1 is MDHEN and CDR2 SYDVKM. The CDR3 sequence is CASSRLPGLAHNEQFF. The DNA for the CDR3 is TGTGCCAGCAGTCGGTTGCCGGGACTAGCGCACAATGAGCAGTTCTTC.

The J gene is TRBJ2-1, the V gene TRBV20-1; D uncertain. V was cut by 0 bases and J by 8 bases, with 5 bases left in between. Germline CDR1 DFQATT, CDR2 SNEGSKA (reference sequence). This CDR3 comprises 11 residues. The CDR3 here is CSAREGYEQFF. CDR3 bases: TGCAGTGCTAGAGAGGGGTATGAGCAGTTCTTC.